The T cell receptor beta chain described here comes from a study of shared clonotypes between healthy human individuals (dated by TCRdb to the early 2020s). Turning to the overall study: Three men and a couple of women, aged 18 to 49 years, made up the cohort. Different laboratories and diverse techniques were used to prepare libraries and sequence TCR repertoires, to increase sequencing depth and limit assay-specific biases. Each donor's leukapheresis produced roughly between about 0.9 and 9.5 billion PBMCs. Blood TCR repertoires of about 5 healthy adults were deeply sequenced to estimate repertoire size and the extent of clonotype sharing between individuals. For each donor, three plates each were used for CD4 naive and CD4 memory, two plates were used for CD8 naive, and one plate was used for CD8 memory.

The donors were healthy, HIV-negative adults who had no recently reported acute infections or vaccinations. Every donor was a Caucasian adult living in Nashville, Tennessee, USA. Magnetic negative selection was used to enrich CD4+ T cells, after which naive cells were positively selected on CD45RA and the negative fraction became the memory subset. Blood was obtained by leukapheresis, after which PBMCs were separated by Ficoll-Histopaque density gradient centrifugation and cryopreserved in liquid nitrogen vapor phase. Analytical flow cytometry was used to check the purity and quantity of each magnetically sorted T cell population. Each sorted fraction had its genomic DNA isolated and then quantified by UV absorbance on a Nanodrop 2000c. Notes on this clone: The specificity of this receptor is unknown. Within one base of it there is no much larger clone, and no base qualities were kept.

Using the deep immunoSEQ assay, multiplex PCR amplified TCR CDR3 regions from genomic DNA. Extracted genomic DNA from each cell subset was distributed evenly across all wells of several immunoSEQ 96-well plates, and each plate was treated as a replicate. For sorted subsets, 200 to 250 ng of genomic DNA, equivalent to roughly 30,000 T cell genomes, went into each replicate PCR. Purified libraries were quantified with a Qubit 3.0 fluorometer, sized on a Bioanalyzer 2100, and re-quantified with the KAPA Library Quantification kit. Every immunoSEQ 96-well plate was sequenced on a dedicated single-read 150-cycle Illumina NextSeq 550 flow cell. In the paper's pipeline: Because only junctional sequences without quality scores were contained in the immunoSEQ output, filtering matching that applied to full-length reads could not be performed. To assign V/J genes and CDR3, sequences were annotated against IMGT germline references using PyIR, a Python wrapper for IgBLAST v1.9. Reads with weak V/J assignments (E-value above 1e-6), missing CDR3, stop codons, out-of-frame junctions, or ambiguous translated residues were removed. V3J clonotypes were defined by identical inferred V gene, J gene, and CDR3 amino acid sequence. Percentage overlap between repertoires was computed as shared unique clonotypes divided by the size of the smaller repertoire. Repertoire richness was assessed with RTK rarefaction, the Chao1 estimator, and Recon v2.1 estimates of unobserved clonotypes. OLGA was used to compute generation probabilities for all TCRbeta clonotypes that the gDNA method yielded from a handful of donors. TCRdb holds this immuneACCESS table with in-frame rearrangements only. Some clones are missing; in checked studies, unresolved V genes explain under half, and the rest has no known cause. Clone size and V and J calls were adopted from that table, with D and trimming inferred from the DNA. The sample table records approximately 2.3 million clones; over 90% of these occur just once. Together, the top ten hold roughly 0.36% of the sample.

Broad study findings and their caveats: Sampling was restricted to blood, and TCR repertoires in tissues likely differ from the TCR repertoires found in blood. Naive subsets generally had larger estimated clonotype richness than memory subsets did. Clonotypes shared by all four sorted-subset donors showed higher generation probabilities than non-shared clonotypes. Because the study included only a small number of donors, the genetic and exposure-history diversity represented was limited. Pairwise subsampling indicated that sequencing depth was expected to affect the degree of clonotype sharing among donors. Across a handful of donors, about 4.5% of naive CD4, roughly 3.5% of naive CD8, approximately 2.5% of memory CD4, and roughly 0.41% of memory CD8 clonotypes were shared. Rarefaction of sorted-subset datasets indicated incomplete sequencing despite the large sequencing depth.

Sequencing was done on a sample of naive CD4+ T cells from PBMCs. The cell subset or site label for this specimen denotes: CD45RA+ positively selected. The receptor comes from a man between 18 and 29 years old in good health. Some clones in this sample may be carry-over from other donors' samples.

The CDR3: CASSLVVYGDEQFF. The DNA reads as follows: TGTGCCAGCAGCTTAGTGGTTTACGGCGATGAGCAGTTCTTC. The chain is made from TRBV7-9 and TRBJ2-1; the D gene lacks a confident call. The CDR3, from cysteine to phenylalanine, totals 14 residues. Only the CDR3 region is kept as DNA, spanning 42 bases read in frame from base 1. As encoded in the germline V gene (reference sequence), CDR1 is SEHNR while CDR2 is FQNEAQ. Trimming costs V 1 base and J 8 bases, and their ends lie 12 bases apart.